The entry below gives a single TCR beta chain sequence along with its context. What it binds is unknown. This record belongs to a study of vaccination effects on CD4 cells after COVID-19. Study-wide background: Post-vaccine sample collection fell at a median of 72 days after the second dose. Findings of the study overall: Marked clonal contraction of infection- and vaccine-induced clones was seen late after vaccination.

Measured with immunoSEQ multiplex PCR; TCRdb has only the in-frame clones, and not every one. Of 75,000 or so clones listed, around four fifths are singletons. Sequencing in the ViraFEST assay came after antigen-specific CD4+ T cells had been expanded with viral peptide pools, which were used to stimulate PBMC. Upon completion of 10 to 11 days in culture, CD4+ T cells were isolated. Participants each got two BNT162b2 or mRNA-1273 vaccine doses. Vaccinated recipients, who were negative for nucleocapsid antibodies, had no history of SARS-CoV-2 infection. Wells of a few million PBMC each were grown with 9.5 to 10 IU/ml IL-2 and about 9.6 ug/ml peptides. The CDR3 runs to 16 residues. The V segment lost 4 bases and the J segment 6 bases; nucleotides outside the gene matches: 12. CDR1 is LGHDT and CDR2 is YNNKEL in the germline V gene (reference sequence).

The receptor was derived from a human donor who received a COVID-19 vaccine. The chain couples TRBV3-1 (or the pseudogene TRBV3-2) to TRBJ2-3; 8 positions agree with TRBD2. The sequences come from CD4+ T cells from PBMCs cultured with HCoV-OC43 spike peptides, collected after COVID-19 vaccination. Subset noted: HCoV-OC43 spike overlapping peptide pool stimulation. This chain's CDR3 is CASSPGGGRRKDTQYF. The CDR3 bases are TGTGCCAGCAGCCCCGGGGGGGGGCGCAGGAAGGATACGCAGTATTTT.